The 3 T cell receptor beta chains in this list originate from one sample, sequenced in a study of blood T cell repertoires in COVID-19. Assay: immunoSEQ multiplex PCR; the TCRdb copy retains only in-frame clones and omits some. The sample consists of tens of thousands of clones, 85% to 95% of them appearing once. The sequencing input was peripheral blood. The receptor source for this set is a man in his forties or fifties with acute or convalescent COVID-19.

V and J are TRBV18 and TRBJ1-1; TRBD1 matches 8 bases. Germline assignment: CDR1 KGHSH and CDR2 LQKENI. J was trimmed by 4 bases and V by 1 base; bases with no gene match: 5. The CDR3 sequence is 15 residues long. CDR3 sequence: CASSPQRTGSTEAFF. The CDR3, as DNA: TGTGCCAGCTCACCACAACGGACAGGGAGCACTGAAGCTTTCTTT.

This clone was found a few times. The chain carries TRBV19 and TRBJ1-1; D unresolved. CDR3 length: 12 amino acids. Germline values: CDR1 LNHDA, CDR2 SQIVND (reference sequence). V was clipped by 4 bases and J by 11 bases, with 14 bases between them. The CDR3 DNA reads as TGTGCCAGTAGTAGGGCCGAGGGCCCCGCTTTCTTT. Its protein is CASSRAEGPAFF.

This chain joins TRBV18 and TRBJ1-6, with D possibly matching TRBD1 (6 bases). Per germline, CDR1 KGHSH and CDR2 LQKENI. The V gene lost 3 bases and the J gene lost 16 bases, with 13 bases spanning the gap. CDR3 length equals 12 residues. The CDR3 nucleotides read TGTGCCAGCTCACCGGGACAATCCCTTCTCCACTTT. This encodes CASSPGQSLLHF. The full variable domain, with the rest looked up from reference TRBV18 and TRBJ1-6, is NAGVMQNPRHLVRRRGQEARLRCSPMKGHSHVYWYRQLPEEGLKFMVYLQKENIIDESGMPKERFSAEFPKEGPSILRIQQVVRGDSAAYFCASSPGQSLLHFGNGTRLTVT.